These T cell receptor beta chains were read from a single sample in a study of T cells after posttransplantation cyclophosphamide. Profiling relied on immunoSEQ multiplex PCR, and the TCRdb table lists in-frame clones only, not all of them. The data show over 25,000 clones, with none appearing a single time. The sequenced sample consisted of PBMCs. These receptor sequences come from a woman aged 30 to 39 in good health and a related stem cell transplant donor. Each CDR3 is given with its conserved first and last residue. The D gene is left open where the match is weak. Only part of the rows carry a size: once, few, many, or a class if the clone is expanded.

TGTGCCAGCAGCCCCAGTGTTAACTATGGCTACACCTTC | CASSPSVNYGYTF | TRBV12-3/TRBV12-4 | many | NA | TRBJ1-2
TGTGCCAGCAGTTCTCCGGGACAGGGGGACGAAAAACTGTTTTTT | CASSSPGQGDEKLFF | TRBV28 | many | TRBD1 | TRBJ1-4
TGTGCCAGCGCCGACAGGGTTGGGTCTAACTATGGCTACACCTTC | CASADRVGSNYGYTF | TRBV6-1 | many | TRBD1 | TRBJ1-2
TGTGCCAGCATTAAACAGGGGACTTTCAATCAGCCCCAGCATTTT | CASIKQGTFNQPQHF | TRBV12-3/TRBV12-4 | NA | TRBD1 | TRBJ1-5
TGTGCCAGCACCCGGCGGGGTTTCCCTTACGAGCAGTACTTC | CASTRRGFPYEQYF | TRBV6-5 | many | NA | TRBJ2-7
TGTGCCAGCAGTTTGACAGAGAACACTGAAGCTTTCTTT | CASSLTENTEAFF | TRBV6-2/TRBV6-3 | many | NA | TRBJ1-1
TGTGCCACCAGCAGGATGGGACTAGCGACCGCAGATACGCAGTATTTT | CATSRMGLATADTQYF | TRBV15 | few | TRBD2 | TRBJ2-3
TGTGCCACCAGTGACATTAGCGGGGGGGCAGCCGGGGAGCTGTTTTTT | CATSDISGGAAGELFF | TRBV24-1 | NA | TRBD2 | TRBJ2-2
TGTGCCAGCAGTTTAGCGCTGGCAGGACTAAATGGCTACACCTTC | CASSLALAGLNGYTF | TRBV12-3/TRBV12-4 | few | NA | TRBJ1-2
TGTGCCAGCAGCAAAGCGGTAGGGACAGGGGTTGAAAAACTGTTTTTT | CASSKAVGTGVEKLFF | TRBV9 | many | TRBD1 | TRBJ1-4
TGTGCCAGCAGTGAATATCTAGGATTCGGACAGGGGTGGTGGACCCAGTACTTC | CASSEYLGFGQGWWTQYF | TRBV6-1 | NA | TRBD1 | TRBJ2-5
TGCGCCAGCAGCGCGGTGGCAGGGGGAACTGAAGCTTTCTTT | CASSAVAGGTEAFF | TRBV23-1 | many | TRBD1 | TRBJ1-1
TGTGCCAGCAGCTCGACAGGGAGAATCTACAATGAGCAGTTCTTC | CASSSTGRIYNEQFF | TRBV5-5 | many | TRBD1 | TRBJ2-1
TGTGCCAGCATCGGGACAGCTCAATTCCGGGGCTACACCTTC | CASIGTAQFRGYTF | TRBV6-1 | many | TRBD1 | TRBJ1-2
TGCGCCAGCAGCAGAGGACAGGGCGGCGAGACCCAGTACTTC | CASSRGQGGETQYF | TRBV5-1 | few | TRBD1 | TRBJ2-5
TGCAGCGTGTTTGTTAGGGGCTACGAGCAGTACTTC | CSVFVRGYEQYF | TRBV29-1 | NA | NA | TRBJ2-7
TGTGCCAGCAGGTTTTCCCGGGACAGGGGGCGTGGAGCTTTCTTT | CASRFSRDRGRGAFF | TRBV2 | many | TRBD1 | TRBJ1-1
TGTGCCAGCAACGGGCTAGCGCCCCTTTCGAATGAGCAGTTCTTC | CASNGLAPLSNEQFF | TRBV4-2 | many | NA | TRBJ2-1
TGTGCCAGCTCATCTAGCGGGGGGCATTCCTACGAGCAGTACTTC | CASSSSGGHSYEQYF | TRBV18 | few | TRBD2 | TRBJ2-7
TGTGCCTGGAGCGAAACAGGGTATACTGAAGCTTTCTTT | CAWSETGYTEAFF | TRBV30 | many | NA | TRBJ1-1
TGTGCCAGCAGCCCCATGGGACTTGAGGCCGCAGATACGCAGTATTTT | CASSPMGLEAADTQYF | TRBV7-2 | few | NA | TRBJ2-3
TGTGCCAGCAGCCCGGCGGCTGAATGGGAGACCCAGTACTTC | CASSPAAEWETQYF | TRBV5-4 | few | NA | TRBJ2-5
TGTGCCAGCAGGGGGACAGGGGGCGCATATGGCTACACCTTC | CASRGTGGAYGYTF | TRBV2 | many | TRBD1 | TRBJ1-2
TGTGCCAGCAGCCAAGGTCGGTTAGGGTCCCGGGGTACGCAGTATTTT | CASSQGRLGSRGTQYF | TRBV14 | many | NA | TRBJ2-3
TGTGCCAGCAGAGAAGGACAGGCTTCTGGAAACACCATATATTTT | CASREGQASGNTIYF | TRBV7-2 | many | TRBD1 | TRBJ1-3
TGCGCCAGCAGCCAGGGGAAGGATACGCAGTATTTT | CASSQGKDTQYF | TRBV5-1 | NA | NA | TRBJ2-3
TGTGCCAGCAGTTTATCGCCCGACAGGGTTCACGGCTACACCTTC | CASSLSPDRVHGYTF | TRBV28 | many | TRBD1 | TRBJ1-2
TGCGCCAGCAGCCAACCGACCCCTGGGGGGGCTAGCACAGATACGCAGTATTTT | CASSQPTPGGASTDTQYF | TRBV4-3 | NA | NA | TRBJ2-3
TGCGCCAGCAGCCAAGATTGGGGGAGCGGGGGGGCGCGTCGGCAGTTCTTC | CASSQDWGSGGARRQFF | TRBV4-3 | many | TRBD2 | TRBJ2-1
TGCGCCAGCAGCTTGTTTTGGGACAGACTCACCGGGGAGCTGTTTTTT | CASSLFWDRLTGELFF | TRBV5-1 | few | TRBD1 | TRBJ2-2
TGTGCCAGCAGCCAACAGGGGGACTATGGCTACACCTTC | CASSQQGDYGYTF | TRBV5-6 | many | TRBD1 | TRBJ1-2
TGCAGTGCTTCTAGGAAGGACGAGCAGTACTTC | CSASRKDEQYF | TRBV20-1 | few | NA | TRBJ2-7
TGTGCCAGCAGCCCTCAACAGGGTTCCTACGAGCAGTACTTC | CASSPQQGSYEQYF | TRBV4-2 | many | NA | TRBJ2-7
TGTGCCAGCACTGCAGGGGCGCAATCAGATCAGCCCCAGCATTTT | CASTAGAQSDQPQHF | TRBV9 | many | NA | TRBJ1-5
TGTGCCAGCAGCCCCCGGACAGGGGGCTATGGCTACACCTTC | CASSPRTGGYGYTF | TRBV14 | many | TRBD1 | TRBJ1-2
TGTGCCAGCAGTTTATTAGGGGGAACTAATGAAAAACTGTTTTTT | CASSLLGGTNEKLFF | TRBV27 | many | NA | TRBJ1-4
TGTGCCAGCAGTTCCGGGACTAGACACACAGATACGCAGTATTTT | CASSSGTRHTDTQYF | TRBV6-2/TRBV6-3 | many | TRBD2 | TRBJ2-3
TGTGCCAGCAGCTTGGGGACTAGCGGGGGGATGAAGACCCAGTACTTC | CASSLGTSGGMKTQYF | TRBV11-2 | NA | TRBD2 | TRBJ2-5
TGTGCCAGCAGTTATAAGGGGAATGAGCAGTTCTTC | CASSYKGNEQFF | TRBV6-2/TRBV6-3 | many | NA | TRBJ2-1
TGTGCCAGCAGCCAAGATAGGCAGGGGGCGAGAACCTTC | CASSQDRQGARTF | TRBV4-2 | many | TRBD1 | TRBJ1-2